This TCR beta chain was sequenced in a study of CD8+CD57+ T cells in acquired aplastic anemia. Study-wide context: The study obtained an average of approximately 3 ug of DNA from sorted CD4+ and CD8+ cells. Study-wide points: Between patients and controls, CD8+ Simpson's diversity did not vary significantly. The study identified about 30 CD8+ CDR3 sequences shared by patients and controls.

Genomic DNA templated the TCR beta VDJ and CDR3 profiling. One entry per CDR3 protein, called by TCRdb with MiXCR from the reads. The sample shows 120,000 or so distinct CDR3 sequences, about 43% of them seen only once. Patients selected for sequencing had displayed CD8+CD57+ cell expansion by flow cytometry. By the time of blood sampling, patients had still received no therapy. The sample holds many counts of this clonotype. Antigen: not known. Germline assignment: CDR1 LNHDA and CDR2 SQIVND (reference sequence). CDR3 length: 15 residues. V lost 6 bases and J 5 bases, leaving 17 bases between the germline ends.

The TCR was taken from a human donor with aplastic anemia. The chain links TRBV19 to TRBJ1-5; D perhaps matches TRBD1 (5 bases). Sequenced input: sorted CD4+, CD8+, or CD8+CD57+ T cells (not recorded which) from PBMCs. The CDR3 is CASSTQGLGHQPQHF. In DNA form, the CDR3 reads TGTGCCAGTAGCACTCAGGGACTCGGGCATCAGCCCCAGCATTTT.